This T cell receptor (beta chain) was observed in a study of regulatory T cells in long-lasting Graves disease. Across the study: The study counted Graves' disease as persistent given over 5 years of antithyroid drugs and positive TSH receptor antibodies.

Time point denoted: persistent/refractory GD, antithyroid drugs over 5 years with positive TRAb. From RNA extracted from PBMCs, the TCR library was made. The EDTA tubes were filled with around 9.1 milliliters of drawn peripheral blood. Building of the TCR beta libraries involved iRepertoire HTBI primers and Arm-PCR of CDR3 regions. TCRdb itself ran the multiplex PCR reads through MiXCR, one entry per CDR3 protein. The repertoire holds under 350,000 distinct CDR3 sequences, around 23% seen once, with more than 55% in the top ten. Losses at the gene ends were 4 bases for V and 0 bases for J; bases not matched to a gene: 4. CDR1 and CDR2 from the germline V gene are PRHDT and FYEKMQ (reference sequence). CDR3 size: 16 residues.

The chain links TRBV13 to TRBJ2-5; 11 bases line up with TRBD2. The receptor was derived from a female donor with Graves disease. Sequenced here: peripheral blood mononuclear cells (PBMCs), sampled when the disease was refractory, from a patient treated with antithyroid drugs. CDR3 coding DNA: TGTGCCAGCAGCTCTAGACTAGCGGGGTACCAAGAGACCCAGTACTTC. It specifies CASSSRLAGYQETQYF.